Shown below are 7 T cell receptor beta chains from a single sample sequenced in a study of follicular helper T cells after annual influenza vaccination. Assay: immunoSEQ multiplex PCR; the TCRdb copy retains only in-frame clones and omits some. The data contain 12,000 or so clones, roughly 80% of them singletons. Time point here: 2015-2016 season, pre-vaccination. Sequenced here: CXCR5+ CD38- circulating T follicular helper cells from blood, sampled on the day of influenza vaccination. Subset meaning: circulating Tfh, non-naive CD4+CXCR5+PD-1+ (ICOS+CD38+ or ICOS-CD38-). The receptor set was obtained from an adult who received the influenza vaccine.

The chain combines TRBV4-3 with TRBJ2-3; D is possibly TRBD2 (6 bases). This CDR3 has 15 residues. Trimming removed 0 bases from V and 3 bases from J, with 10 bases in between. Germline loops: CDR1 LGHNA, CDR2 YSLEER. This CDR3 is CASSQEGGVTDTQYF. The DNA for the CDR3 is TGCGCCAGCAGCCAAGAGGGCGGGGTGACAGATACGCAGTATTTT.

Of note for this clone: Lacking the conserved final phenylalanine or tryptophan, this CDR3 likely reflects a read error. The limits of the CDR3 on the DNA are not certain, so only TCRdb's listed CDR3 is given. V gene TRBV11-3 combines with J gene TRBJ2-4; the D segment call TRBD2 is taken from the table without a DNA check. The CDR3 is 11 amino acids in total, end residues counted. Looked up from germline, CDR1 is SGHNT and CDR2 is YENEEA. CDR3: CASSLVTSGSL.

This CDR3 reads CASSPRPLQGLRTNEKLFF. The DNA of the CDR3 is TGTGCCAGCTCACCACGTCCACTGCAGGGCCTACGGACTAATGAAAAACTGTTTTTT. This sequence joins TRBV18 and TRBJ1-4; perhaps TRBD1 as D (5 bases). Between the trimmed V and J ends, which lost 1 base and 2 bases, there was a span of 20 bases. Germline CDR1 KGHSH, CDR2 LQKENI. This CDR3 has 19 amino acids. The variable domain in full, with the rest retrieved from reference TRBV18 and TRBJ1-4, is NAGVMQNPRHLVRRRGQEARLRCSPMKGHSHVYWYRQLPEEGLKFMVYLQKENIIDESGMPKERFSAEFPKEGPSILRIQQVVRGDSAAYFCASSPRPLQGLRTNEKLFFGSGTQLSVL.

CDR3 residues: CASSLEQRGEQFF. DNA for the CDR3: TGTGCCAGCAGCTTGGAACAGCGAGGTGAGCAGTTCTTC. This sequence joins TRBV5-6 and TRBJ2-1; the D is unclear. This CDR3 is built from 13 residues. Germline CDR1 and CDR2: SGHDT and YYEEEE. The V end was cut by 0 bases, the J end by 9 bases, with 10 bases between.

The V and J genes are TRBV28 and TRBJ1-2; D may be TRBD1 (6 bases). The V gene lost 6 bases and the J gene lost 5 bases, with 16 bases spanning the gap. The length of the CDR3 is 14 residues. CDR1 is MDHEN, CDR2 SYDVKM, per germline. The chain's CDR3 is CASRPNRQVYGYTF. CDR3 DNA sequence: TGTGCCAGCAGACCTAACAGACAGGTTTATGGCTACACCTTC.

The CDR3 DNA reads TGTGCCAGCAGATACATTGGAGGGGGCCCCAACTATGGCTACACCTTC. This codes for CASRYIGGGPNYGYTF. This rearrangement joins TRBV27 to TRBJ1-2, with TRBD1 matching 7 bases. The CDR3 length is 16 residues. Germline V lookup: CDR1 MNHEY, CDR2 SMNVEV (reference sequence). Unmatched junction bases numbered 12, after V lost 6 bases and J lost 2 bases.

V usage is TRBV28 and J usage is TRBJ2-5, with TRBD2 identical over 7 bases. This CDR3 has 16 residues. Germline V gene data show CDR1 as MDHEN and CDR2 as SYDVKM. Trimming cost V 3 bases and J 2 bases; bases outside gene matches: 9. The DNA of the CDR3 is TGTGCCAGCAGTTTGATTGGCGCTAGCGGTCAAGAGACCCAGTACTTC. Translating gives CASSLIGASGQETQYF. The whole variable domain, filled in from reference TRBV28 and TRBJ2-5, reads DVKVTQSSRYLVKRTGEKVFLECVQDMDHENMFWYRQDPGLGLRLIYFSYDVKMKEKGDIPEGYSVSREKKERFSLILESASTNQTSMYLCASSLIGASGQETQYFGPGTRLLVL.